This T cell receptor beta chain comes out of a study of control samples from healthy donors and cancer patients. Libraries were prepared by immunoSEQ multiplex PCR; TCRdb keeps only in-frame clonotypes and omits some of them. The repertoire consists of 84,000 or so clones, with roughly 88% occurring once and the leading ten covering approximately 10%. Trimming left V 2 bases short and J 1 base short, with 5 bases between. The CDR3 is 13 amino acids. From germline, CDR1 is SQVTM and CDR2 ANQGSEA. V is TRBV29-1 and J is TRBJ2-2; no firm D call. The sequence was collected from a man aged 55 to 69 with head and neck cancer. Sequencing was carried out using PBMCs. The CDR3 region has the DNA TGCAGCGTTGAAAGGGAGAACACCGGGGAGCTGTTTTTT. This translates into CSVERENTGELFF.